These 9 T cell receptor beta chains came from one sample sequenced in a study of PD-1 blockade in classical Hodgkin lymphoma. TCRdb's table, derived via immunoSEQ multiplex PCR, lists solely in-frame clones and lacks some. The repertoire has 14,000 or so clones, about four fifths of them found once; the top ten carry under 25%. Each patient's relapse followed autologous stem cell transplantation, and brentuximab vedotin exposure varied. The specimen comprised peripheral blood mononuclear cells (PBMCs), sampled at baseline. Receptors were obtained from a human donor with classical Hodgkin lymphoma.

The chain employs TRBV10-3 and TRBJ2-1; perhaps TRBD1 as D (5 bases). V was pared by 7 bases and J by 2 bases, with 12 bases between. CDR3 size: 14 residues. Germline CDR1 and CDR2: ENHRY and SYGVKD. CDR3: CAINDSSPYNEQFF. In DNA form, the CDR3 reads TGTGCCATCAATGACAGTAGCCCCTACAATGAGCAGTTCTTC.

The rearrangement uses TRBV2 and TRBJ1-6; D gene unclear. The CDR3 totals 14 residues. CDR1 and CDR2 (germline): SNHLY, FYNNEI. Between the trimmed V and J ends, which lost 5 bases and 5 bases, there was a span of 10 bases. The CDR3 DNA sequence: TGTGCCAGCAGTATAGAACAAAATAATTCACCCCTCCACTTT. Translated: CASSIEQNNSPLHF.

V gene TRBV5-1 combines with J gene TRBJ2-1, with a possible D match to TRBD1 (6 bases). The germline CDR1 and CDR2 sequences are SGHRS and YFSETQ. The ends were cut back, 0 bases at V and 5 bases at J, with 12 bases in the middle. The CDR3 extends over 15 amino acids. For the CDR3, the DNA is TGCGCCAGCAGCTTGGTAGGGGGTTGGGACAATGAGCAGTTCTTC. It translates to CASSLVGGWDNEQFF.

This clone came up once. The genes are TRBV5-5 and TRBJ2-5; D tentatively reads TRBD1 or TRBD2 (5 bases each). The CDR3 has 15 amino acids. V was cut by 6 bases and J by 2 bases, with 17 bases left in between. Germline V gene lookup returns CDR1 SGHKS and CDR2 YYEKEE (reference sequence). CDR3 nucleotides: TGTGCCAGCATTCCTTCGGGGCAGGCGCAAGAGACCCAGTACTTC. It yields the protein CASIPSGQAQETQYF.

Only a few counts were recorded for this clone. This rearrangement joins TRBV6-5 to TRBJ1-2; D call uncertain. V lost 6 bases to trimming and J lost 7 bases, with 9 bases between them. Germline V gene data show CDR1 as MNHEY and CDR2 as SVGAGI. The length of the CDR3 is 11 residues. The CDR3 sequence: CASSDQIGYTF. The CDR3 DNA reads TGTGCCAGCAGCGACCAGATTGGCTACACCTTC.

The chain is built from TRBV5-1 and TRBJ2-2, with a tentative D call TRBD1 (6 bases). CDR1 and CDR2 from the germline V gene are SGHRS and YFSETQ. CDR3 length: 17 residues. The V and J ends lost 3 bases and 2 bases respectively, with 17 bases between them. The CDR3 loop is CASSSTLTGHNTGELFF. DNA for the CDR3: TGCGCCAGCAGCTCCACCCTGACAGGCCACAACACCGGGGAGCTGTTTTTT.

V and J are TRBV5-6 and TRBJ1-2; D is perhaps TRBD1 (5 bases). Germline lookup yields CDR1 SGHDT and CDR2 YYEEEE. V lost 0 bases and J 1 base, leaving 13 bases between the germline ends. The CDR3 loop spans 16 amino acids. The DNA of the CDR3 is TGTGCCAGCAGCTTGGATCAGGGCCACTTTAACTATGGCTACACCTTC. This codes for CASSLDQGHFNYGYTF.

The chain employs TRBV7-6 and TRBJ1-2, with a tentative D call TRBD1 (5 bases). This CDR3 spans 15 amino acids. Germline values: CDR1 SGHVS, CDR2 FNYEAQ. V lost 0 bases and J 2 bases, leaving 10 bases between the germline ends. Here the CDR3 reads CASSLAGQLNYGYTF. CDR3 DNA: TGTGCCAGCAGCTTAGCGGGGCAGTTAAACTATGGCTACACCTTC.

V gene TRBV7-9 combines with J gene TRBJ2-2; D unclear. V lost 3 bases to trimming and J lost 2 bases, with 7 bases between them. This CDR3 contains 14 residues. Germline V gene lookup returns CDR1 SEHNR and CDR2 FQNEAQ (reference sequence). CDR3 amino acids: CASSFWGNTGELFF. CDR3 DNA sequence: TGTGCCAGCAGCTTTTGGGGTAACACCGGGGAGCTGTTTTTT.